The T cell receptor beta chain under discussion was sequenced for a study of T cell responses to AZD1222 COVID-19 vaccine. Germline assignment: CDR1 SGDLS and CDR2 YYNGEE. Trimming at V came to 2 bases and at J to 10 bases, leaving 15 bases not matched to a gene. The CDR3 has 17 amino acids. Study-level points and caveats: Spike-wide coverage was observed for vaccine-associated CD4 TCRs, with dominant responses at 160-218 and 743-854. The donors showed a predominance of white British ancestry and of females, with possible underestimation of clonal diversity.

The table came from immunoSEQ multiplex PCR; TCRdb's copy has only in-frame clones and leaves some out. The table lists over 100,000 clones, 80% to 85% of them singletons, with approximately 10% in the top ten. A remark on this clone: Antigen: not known.

The TCR comes from an adult in good health. The rearrangement joins TRBV9 to TRBJ2-1; 10 bases match TRBD2. Specimen: peripheral blood, collected on day 0 of AZD1222 vaccination. The CDR3 protein is CASSVSRASGSFREQFF. Written as DNA, the CDR3 is TGTGCCAGCAGCGTTAGTAGGGCTAGCGGGAGCTTTAGGGAGCAGTTCTTC.